The clone carrying this T cell receptor (beta chain) was counted a single time. Clones were read by immunoSEQ multiplex PCR, and TCRdb kept only the in-frame ones, dropping some. This table holds under 25,000 clones, over 80% found once. This sample stems from a study of blood T cell repertoires in COVID-19. Germline values: CDR1 LNHDA, CDR2 SQIVND (reference sequence). Trimming removed 3 bases from V and 0 bases from J, with 7 bases in between. The CDR3 has 14 residues. The chain recombines TRBV19 with TRBJ2-3, with D maybe TRBD1 (5 bases). The sequence was obtained from an elderly man with active or convalescent COVID-19. Material for sequencing was peripheral blood. The CDR3 loop reads CASSIQGSTDTQYF. For the CDR3, the DNA is TGTGCCAGTAGTATCCAGGGAAGCACAGATACGCAGTATTTT. The variable domain in full, completed from reference TRBV19 and TRBJ2-3, reads DGGITQSPKYLFRKEGQNVTLSCEQNLNHDAMYWYRQDPGQGLRLIYYSQIVNDFQKGDIAEGYSVSREKKESFPLTVTSAQKNPTAFYLCASSIQGSTDTQYFGPGTRLTVL.